Below, 23 T cell receptor beta chains from the same sample are listed, as sequenced in a study of blood T cell repertoires in COVID-19. Generated by immunoSEQ multiplex PCR, the TCRdb table keeps only in-frame clones and is missing some. The profile covers over 150,000 clones, with 80% to 85% appearing a single time and 12% to 15% taken by the ten largest. Source material: peripheral blood. The receptors stem from a man between 18 and 29 years old with active or convalescent COVID-19.

The V gene is TRBV3-1 (or the pseudogene TRBV3-2), the J gene TRBJ1-1; TRBD1 is a possible D gene (6 bases). The CDR3 consists of 13 residues. Germline CDR1 is LGHDT and CDR2 is YNNKEL (reference sequence). The V end lost 3 bases, the J end lost 4 bases, and 9 bases lay between the germline ends. The CDR3 nucleotides are TGTGCCAGCAGCCAGGGGGCGGGCACTGAAGCTTTCTTT. It is translated as CASSQGAGTEAFF.

The chain carries TRBV11-2 and TRBJ1-2, with 7 bases fitting TRBD1. Germline V gene lookup returns CDR1 SGHAT and CDR2 FQNNGV. The CDR3 is 17 residues long. J gave up 2 bases and V 1 base, and 10 bases lay outside the gene matches. The CDR3 DNA is TGTGCCAGCAGCTTAGGGAGGGGACAGAGCTACAACTATGGCTACACCTTC. This encodes CASSLGRGQSYNYGYTF. The full variable domain, with the rest looked up from reference TRBV11-2 and TRBJ1-2, is EAGVAQSPRYKIIEKRQSVAFWCNPISGHATLYWYQQILGQGPKLLIQFQNNGVVDDSQLPKDRFSAERLKGVDSTLKIQPAKLEDSAVYLCASSLGRGQSYNYGYTFGSGTRLTVV.

Many counts were recorded for this clone. This chain connects TRBV2 to TRBJ2-1, with D perhaps matching TRBD2 (5 bases). V was clipped by 6 bases and J by 0 bases, with 15 bases between them. Germline lookup yields CDR1 SNHLY and CDR2 FYNNEI. The CDR3 is 16 residues long. CDR3 in amino acids: CASSRISGSSYNEQFF. CDR3 nucleotide sequence: TGTGCCAGCAGCAGAATCAGCGGAAGCTCCTACAATGAGCAGTTCTTC.

This chain uses TRBV18 with TRBJ1-5; D is uncertain. CDR3 length equals 14 residues. V was trimmed by 2 bases and J by 2 bases, leaving 7 bases between them. CDR1 and CDR2 from the germline V gene are KGHSH and LQKENI. This CDR3 is CASSPDSGNQPQHF. The CDR3 nucleotides read TGTGCCAGCTCACCAGATAGCGGCAATCAGCCCCAGCATTTT.

J is TRBJ1-5 and V is TRBV15; 7 positions match TRBD1. Germline CDR1 and CDR2: LNHNV and YYDKDF (reference sequence). V shed 1 base and J 6 bases; nucleotides not matched to a gene: 6. The CDR3 totals 15 residues. Here the CDR3 DNA reads TGTGCCACCAGCAGAGTTCGACAGGGCGGTCAGCCCCAGCATTTT. Translation gives CATSRVRQGGQPQHF.

The chain links TRBV7-2 to TRBJ2-7, with 10 bases identical to TRBD2. The CDR3 consists of 16 residues. CDR1 is SGHTA, CDR2 FQGNSA, per germline. The ends lost 2 bases at V and 4 bases at J; junction bases unmatched: 8. The CDR3 is CASSLPSGRARYEQYF. CDR3 DNA: TGTGCCAGCAGCTTACCGAGCGGGAGGGCCAGGTACGAGCAGTACTTC.

This clone was seen just once. The V and J genes are TRBV19 and TRBJ2-2; D may be TRBD2 (7 bases). Germline assignment: CDR1 LNHDA and CDR2 SQIVND (reference sequence). With 5 bases removed from V and 6 bases from J, the gap between germline ends came to 16 bases. The CDR3 consists of 15 residues. CDR3 nucleotide sequence: TGTGCCAGTAGTTTCCGGGGGGCGGGGGCCGGGGAGCTGTTTTTT. Protein: CASSFRGAGAGELFF.

The chain couples TRBV2 to TRBJ2-1; 10 bases are shared with TRBD1. Looked up from germline, CDR1 is SNHLY and CDR2 is FYNNEI. V dropped 7 bases and J dropped 7; count of bases not matched to a gene: 13. The CDR3 runs 16 residues. The CDR3 DNA follows: TGTGCCAGCACCCAAAGCCGGGACAGGGGTAAAAATGAGCAGTTCTTC. Its protein product is CASTQSRDRGKNEQFF.

The genes are TRBV19 and TRBJ2-3; 11 bases fit TRBD2. Germline assignment: CDR1 LNHDA and CDR2 SQIVND (reference sequence). The CDR3 is 16 residues long. V dropped 3 bases and J dropped 2; count of bases not matched to a gene: 4. For the CDR3, the DNA is TGTGCCAGTAGTATCGAACTAGCGGGAGTCACAGATACGCAGTATTTT. Its protein is CASSIELAGVTDTQYF. Together with reference TRBV19 and TRBJ2-3, the CDR3 gives the full variable domain: DGGITQSPKYLFRKEGQNVTLSCEQNLNHDAMYWYRQDPGQGLRLIYYSQIVNDFQKGDIAEGYSVSREKKESFPLTVTSAQKNPTAFYLCASSIELAGVTDTQYFGPGTRLTVL.

The chain recombines TRBV28 with TRBJ2-7; TRBD2 is a possible D gene (5 bases). Per the germline V gene, CDR1 is MDHEN and CDR2 is SYDVKM. V was trimmed by 3 bases and J by 4 bases, leaving 13 bases between them. The CDR3 extends over 14 amino acids. CDR3 sequence: CASSFVGSGYEQYF. The CDR3 nucleotides read TGTGCCAGCAGTTTTGTAGGGAGTGGATACGAGCAGTACTTC.

The chain uses TRBV11-3 and TRBJ2-7, with 11 bases identical to TRBD2. This CDR3 has 15 residues. J was trimmed by 7 bases and V by 4 bases; bases with no gene match: 9. Germline-derived CDR1 and CDR2 are SGHNT and YENEEA. CDR3 protein: CASSSGTSGLEEQYF. For the CDR3, the DNA is TGTGCCAGCAGCTCAGGGACTAGCGGACTGGAGGAGCAGTACTTC.

The chain employs TRBV10-3 and TRBJ2-3, with 9 bases that match TRBD2. This CDR3 is built from 16 residues. J was trimmed by 1 base and V by 0 bases; bases with no gene match: 2. Per the germline V gene, CDR1 is ENHRY and CDR2 is SYGVKD. The CDR3, as DNA: TGTGCCATCAGTGAGTCCCTAGCGGGACGCACAGATACGCAGTATTTT. This gives the protein CAISESLAGRTDTQYF.

The rearrangement joins TRBV5-5 to TRBJ2-7, with TRBD1 matching 11 bases. V shed 4 bases and J 4 bases; nucleotides not matched to a gene: 4. The CDR3 contains 14 residues. Germline CDR1 is SGHKS and CDR2 is YYEKEE (reference sequence). CDR3 loop: CASSVGQGVYEQYF. CDR3 nucleotides: TGTGCCAGCAGCGTGGGACAGGGGGTTTACGAGCAGTACTTC.

The chain combines TRBV28 with TRBJ2-5; the D gene is possibly TRBD1 (5 bases). V was cut by 2 bases and J by 13 bases, with 14 bases left in between. CDR1 MDHEN and CDR2 SYDVKM come from the germline V gene. The CDR3 runs 12 residues. CDR3 protein: CASSLRHGAPYF. Written as DNA, the CDR3 is TGTGCCAGCAGTTTACGTCATGGGGCTCCGTACTTC. Full variable domain (outside the CDR3, taken from reference TRBV28 and TRBJ2-5): DVKVTQSSRYLVKRTGEKVFLECVQDMDHENMFWYRQDPGLGLRLIYFSYDVKMKEKGDIPEGYSVSREKKERFSLILESASTNQTSMYLCASSLRHGAPYFGPGTRLLVL.

The chain links TRBV28 to TRBJ1-5, with TRBD1 matching over 8 bases. Germline CDR1 is MDHEN and CDR2 is SYDVKM. V lost 6 bases and J lost 6; bases outside the gene matches: 10. CDR3 length equals 15 residues. This CDR3 is CASRTDRGRSQPQHF. The CDR3 nucleotides read TGTGCCAGCAGGACCGACAGGGGTCGTAGTCAGCCCCAGCATTTT.

This chain connects TRBV19 to TRBJ1-1; D is uncertain. Germline V gives CDR1 LNHDA, CDR2 SQIVND (reference sequence). V was cut by 6 bases and J by 3 bases, with 14 bases left in between. The CDR3 is 14 amino acids. The CDR3 loop reads CASSRRGKDTEAFF. The CDR3 coding sequence is TGTGCCAGTAGCCGACGGGGAAAGGACACTGAAGCTTTCTTT. Together with reference TRBV19 and TRBJ1-1, the CDR3 gives the full variable domain: DGGITQSPKYLFRKEGQNVTLSCEQNLNHDAMYWYRQDPGQGLRLIYYSQIVNDFQKGDIAEGYSVSREKKESFPLTVTSAQKNPTAFYLCASSRRGKDTEAFFGQGTRLTVV.

This clone occurred a few times. The chain combines TRBV6-4 with TRBJ2-1, with TRBD2 as a possible D gene (6 bases). Trimming cost V 5 bases and J 4 bases, with 12 bases left between them. The CDR3 has 14 residues. Germline V gene data show CDR1 as MRHNA and CDR2 as SNTAGT. The CDR3, as DNA: TGTGCCAGCAGTCCGGGAGCCGGGTACAATGAGCAGTTCTTC. Its translation: CASSPGAGYNEQFF.

The CDR3: CASSLPGAGVYNEQFF. The CDR3 coding sequence is TGTGCCAGCAGCCTGCCGGGCGCGGGAGTCTACAATGAGCAGTTCTTC. J is TRBJ2-1 and V is TRBV14; 7 nucleotides line up with TRBD2. CDR3 length: 16 residues. Germline CDR1 reads SGHDN; CDR2 reads FVKESK. Trimming removed 4 bases from V and 3 bases from J; junction bases left unmatched: 9.

This rearrangement joins TRBV19 to TRBJ1-2; 9 nucleotides line up with TRBD1. CDR1 is LNHDA and CDR2 is SQIVND in the germline V gene (reference sequence). The CDR3 extends over 16 amino acids. J gave up 2 bases and V 6 bases, and 10 bases lay outside the gene matches. Written as DNA, the CDR3 is TGTGCCAGTAGCGGACAGGGGAAGGGGAGGAACTATGGCTACACCTTC. Translating gives CASSGQGKGRNYGYTF.

The chain is built from TRBV29-1 and TRBJ1-3, with 7 bases matching TRBD1. J was trimmed by 4 bases and V by 3 bases; bases with no gene match: 9. The length of the CDR3 is 15 residues. CDR1 and CDR2 (germline): SQVTM, ANQGSEA. CDR3: CSVEGRGLAGNTIYF. For the CDR3, the DNA is TGCAGCGTTGAGGGAAGGGGGCTCGCCGGAAACACCATATATTTT.

In its sample, this clone was seen once. The chain recombines TRBV12-3 or TRBV12-4 with TRBJ1-2; no reliable D call. This CDR3 is built from 13 residues. The V gene lost 6 bases and the J gene lost 5 bases, with 13 bases spanning the gap. CDR3 sequence (DNA): TGTGCCAGCAGCCCCCAGGTAAAATATGGCTACACCTTC. Translated: CASSPQVKYGYTF.

The rearrangement uses TRBV3-1 (or the pseudogene TRBV3-2) and TRBJ1-2, with no clear D. Germline V gene lookup returns CDR1 LGHDT and CDR2 YNNKEL (reference sequence). V was pared by 3 bases and J by 0 bases, with 5 bases between. The CDR3 is 13 residues long. The CDR3 DNA sequence: TGTGCCAGCAGCCAGACTGCTAACTATGGCTACACCTTC. This translates into CASSQTANYGYTF.

V and J are TRBV5-1 and TRBJ2-1; TRBD2 matches at 8 bases. The V gene's germline CDR1 is SGHRS and CDR2 YFSETQ. The CDR3 has 16 residues. With 3 bases clipped from V and 2 bases from J, the junction kept 7 bases outside the gene matches. The CDR3 nucleotides are TGCGCCAGCAGCTATTACGGGGGGGCCGCCTACAATGAGCAGTTCTTC. This codes for CASSYYGGAAYNEQFF.